A single sample is the source of the 8 T cell receptor beta chains below, sequenced in a study of graft-versus-host responses after intestinal transplantation (dated by TCRdb to 2020 to 2023). These receptors' targets are unknown. Libraries came from the immunoSEQ multiplex PCR assay. Entries here come from immuneACCESS through TCRdb and include only in-frame sequences with V and J called. Some clones fail to appear in such tables; in the studies checked, an unresolved V gene covers under half of the shortfall, and the cause of the remainder is unknown. This sample has some 100,000 clones in its table, and around 93% of those were observed once. The ten most abundant clones make up approximately 0.064% of the sample. The time point tag for this specimen amounts to: cells obtained before transplantation from donor or recipient. The material sequenced was unstimulated CD8+ T cells sorted from spleen or lymph node cells, taken before transplant. All receptors derive from a human donor who was the organ donor for an intestinal transplant.

The genes are TRBV6-6 and TRBJ2-3, with 7 bases identical to TRBD2. Trimming took 8 bases from V and 1 from J; bases not matched to a gene: 6. The germline V gene encodes CDR1 MNHNY and CDR2 SVGAGI (reference sequence). This CDR3 contains 14 residues. CDR3 bases: TGTGCCAGCGGTAGAACTAGCGGCACAGATACGCAGTATTTT. The encoded protein is CASGRTSGTDTQYF.

V is TRBV12-5 and J is TRBJ1-1, with a weak D call TRBD1 (5 bases). Trimming stripped 2 bases from V and 7 bases from J, with 11 bases between. CDR1 and CDR2 (germline): LGHNT, FRNRAP. The CDR3 covers 13 residues. The CDR3 reads CASGLLEGLEAFF. The CDR3 DNA reads TGTGCTAGTGGTTTGTTGGAGGGGCTTGAAGCTTTCTTT.

This sequence joins TRBV7-8 and TRBJ2-7, with 10 bases aligning to TRBD2. J was trimmed by 4 bases and V by 8 bases; bases with no gene match: 8. This CDR3 is 14 amino acids long. The germline CDR1 and CDR2 sequences are SGHVS and FQNEAQ. CDR3 sequence reads: CASLSGGALYEQYF. The CDR3 DNA sequence: TGTGCCAGCCTAAGCGGGGGGGCCTTGTACGAGCAGTACTTC.

The genes are TRBV7-9 and TRBJ2-1; TRBD2 agrees at 11 bases. This CDR3 has 17 residues. Germline V gene data show CDR1 as SEHNR and CDR2 as FQNEAQ (reference sequence). V lost 5 bases, J lost 7 bases, and 13 bases stayed unmatched. The CDR3 region has the DNA TGTGCCAGCAGCACACCTCTCACTAGCGGGGGAGCAAATGAGCAGTTCTTC. This translates into CASSTPLTSGGANEQFF. The full variable domain, completed using reference TRBV7-9 and TRBJ2-1, is DTGVSQNPRHKITKRGQNVTFRCDPISEHNRLYWYRQTLGQGPEFLTYFQNEAQLEKSRLLSDRFSAERPKGSFSTLEIQRTEQGDSAMYLCASSTPLTSGGANEQFFGPGTRLTVL.

The V call is TRBV7-9, the J call TRBJ2-5; D is ambiguous. V lost 2 bases and J lost 2, with 6 bases in between. CDR3 length: 13 amino acids. Germline V CDR1 and CDR2: SEHNR, FQNEAQ (reference sequence). The CDR3: CASSLSAQETQYF. CDR3 DNA: TGTGCCAGCAGCTTAAGCGCACAAGAGACCCAGTACTTC.

The gene calls are TRBV27 and TRBJ2-6; 7 bases map to TRBD2. This CDR3 has 15 amino acids. V was pared by 5 bases and J by 4 bases, with 5 bases of the junction left unmatched. Germline V gene data show CDR1 as MNHEY and CDR2 as SMNVEV (reference sequence). This CDR3 reads CASSGEGSGANVLTF. CDR3 in DNA: TGTGCCAGCAGTGGGGAGGGTTCGGGGGCCAACGTCCTGACTTTC.

The gene calls are TRBV15 and TRBJ2-2, with a weak D call TRBD2 (5 bases). The germline V gene has CDR1 LNHNV and CDR2 YYDKDF (reference sequence). V lost 3 bases, J lost 6 bases, and 8 bases lay in between. The CDR3 consists of 13 residues. Written as DNA, the CDR3 is TGTGCCACCAGCAGCCTCGGGGCCGGGGAGCTGTTTTTT. It encodes CATSSLGAGELFF.

A word on this clone: The sample holds other DNA sequences that translate to the same CDR3. This chain links TRBV27 with TRBJ2-1, with D possibly matching TRBD2 (7 bases). The CDR3 covers 14 residues. Trimming removed 3 bases at V and 6 bases at J, with 12 bases between. The germline V gene encodes CDR1 MNHEY and CDR2 SMNVEV (reference sequence). The DNA for the CDR3 is TGTGCCAGCAGTTTCGGAGGGGGGGCCAATGAGCAGTTCTTC. Its translation is CASSFGGGANEQFF.